The T cell receptor beta chain under discussion was sequenced for a study of cytomegalovirus exposure and HLA in healthy donors. With 6 bases clipped from V and 8 bases from J, the junction kept 9 bases outside the gene matches. Germline CDR1 and CDR2: SNHLY and FYNNEI. The CDR3 sequence is 15 residues long. Notes on the study in general: Among TCR sequences, most were rare, though some public TCRs appeared in many donors. Productive rates of about 87% or about 30% were seen for most TCR beta V segments in an earlier analysis.

PCR employed 60 Vbeta and 13 Jbeta primers. The method was immunoSEQ multiplex PCR; TCRdb's version includes in-frame clones alone and lacks a portion of them. The sample holds tens of thousands of clones, approximately 80% seen once. This clone was detected a few times. Its antigen remains unknown. The TCR was taken from a female donor in good health and CMV-seronegative. The sequenced material came from PBMCs. The chain has TRBV2 and TRBJ1-4, with 10 bases lining up with TRBD1. As DNA, the CDR3 is TGTGCCAGCAGATTAGACAGGGGGCGAGGCGAAAAACTGTTTTTT. Translation gives CASRLDRGRGEKLFF.